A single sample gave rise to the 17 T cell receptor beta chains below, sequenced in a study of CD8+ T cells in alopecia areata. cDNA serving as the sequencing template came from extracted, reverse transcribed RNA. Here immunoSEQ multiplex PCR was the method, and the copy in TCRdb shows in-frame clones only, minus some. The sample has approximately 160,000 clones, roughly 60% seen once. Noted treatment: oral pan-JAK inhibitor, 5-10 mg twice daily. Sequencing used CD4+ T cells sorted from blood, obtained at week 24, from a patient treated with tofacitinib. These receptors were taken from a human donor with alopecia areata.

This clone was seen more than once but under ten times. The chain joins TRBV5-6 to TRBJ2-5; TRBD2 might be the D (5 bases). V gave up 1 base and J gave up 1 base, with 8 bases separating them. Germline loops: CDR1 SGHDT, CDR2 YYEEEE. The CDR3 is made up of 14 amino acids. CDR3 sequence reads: CASSLWGVQETQYF. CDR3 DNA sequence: TGTGCCAGCAGCTTGTGGGGAGTCCAAGAGACCCAGTACTTC.

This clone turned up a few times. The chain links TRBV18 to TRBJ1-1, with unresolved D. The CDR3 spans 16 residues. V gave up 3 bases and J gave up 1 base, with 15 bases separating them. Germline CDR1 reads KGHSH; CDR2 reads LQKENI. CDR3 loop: CASSPLTGSQNTEAFF. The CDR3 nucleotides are TGTGCCAGCTCACCGCTAACGGGAAGTCAGAACACTGAAGCTTTCTTT.

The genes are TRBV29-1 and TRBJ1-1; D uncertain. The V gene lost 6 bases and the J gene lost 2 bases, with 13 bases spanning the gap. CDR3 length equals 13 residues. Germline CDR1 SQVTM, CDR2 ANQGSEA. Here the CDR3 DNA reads TGCAGCGTGAGAACCTTAGAAAACACTGAAGCTTTCTTT. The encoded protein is CSVRTLENTEAFF.

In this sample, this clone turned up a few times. The CDR3 coding sequence is TGTGCCTGGAGTGTACAACGGGGGGAGCAGTACTTC. Protein: CAWSVQRGEQYF. The V gene is TRBV30, the J gene TRBJ2-7, with a possible D match to TRBD2 (6 bases). This CDR3 is built from 12 residues. The germline gives CDR1 GTSNPN, CDR2 SVGIG (reference sequence). Between the trimmed V and J ends, which lost 0 bases and 7 bases, there was a span of 10 bases. Supplemented by reference TRBV30 and TRBJ2-7, the full variable domain reads SQTIHQWPATLVQPVGSPLSLECTVEGTSNPNLYWYRQAAGRGLQLLFYSVGIGQISSEVPQNLSASRPQDRQFILSSKKLLLSDSGFYLCAWSVQRGEQYFGPGTRLTVT.

The CDR3 nucleotides are TGCAGCGTGGGGACAGGGGGCGAAGCTTTCTTT. Translated, it gives CSVGTGGEAFF. The chain links TRBV29-1 to TRBJ1-1, with 12 bases fitting TRBD1. Losses at the gene ends were 6 bases for V and 8 bases for J; bases not matched to a gene: 1. The CDR3 is made up of 11 amino acids. Germline CDR1 reads SQVTM; CDR2 reads ANQGSEA. Filled out from reference TRBV29-1 and TRBJ1-1, the complete variable domain reads SAVISQKPSRDICQRGTSLTIQCQVDSQVTMMFWYRQQPGQSLTLIATANQGSEATYESGFVIDKFPISRPNLTFSTLTVSNMSPEDSSIYLCSVGTGGEAFFGQGTRLTVV.

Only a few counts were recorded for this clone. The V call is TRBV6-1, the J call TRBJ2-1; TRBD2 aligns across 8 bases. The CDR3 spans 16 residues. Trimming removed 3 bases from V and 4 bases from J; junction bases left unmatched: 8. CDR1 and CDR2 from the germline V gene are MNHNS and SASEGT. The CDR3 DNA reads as TGTGCCAGCAGTGAGGCTAGACTAGCGTGGTACAATGAGCAGTTCTTC. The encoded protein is CASSEARLAWYNEQFF.

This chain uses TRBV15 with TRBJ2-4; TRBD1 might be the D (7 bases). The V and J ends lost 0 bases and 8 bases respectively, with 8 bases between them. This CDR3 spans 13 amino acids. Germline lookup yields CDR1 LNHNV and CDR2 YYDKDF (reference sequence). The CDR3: CATSRDRGDIQYF. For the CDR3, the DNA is TGTGCCACCAGCAGAGACAGGGGGGACATTCAGTACTTC.

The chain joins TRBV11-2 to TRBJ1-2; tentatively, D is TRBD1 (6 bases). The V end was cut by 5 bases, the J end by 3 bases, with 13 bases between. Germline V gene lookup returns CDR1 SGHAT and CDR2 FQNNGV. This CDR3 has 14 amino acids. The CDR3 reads CASSAMGAHYGYTF. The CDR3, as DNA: TGTGCCAGCAGCGCCATGGGGGCCCACTATGGCTACACCTTC.

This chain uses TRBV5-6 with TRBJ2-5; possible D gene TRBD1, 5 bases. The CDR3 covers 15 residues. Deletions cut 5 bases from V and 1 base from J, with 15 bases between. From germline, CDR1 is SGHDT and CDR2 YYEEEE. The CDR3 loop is CASSFRQLIQETQYF. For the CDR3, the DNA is TGTGCCAGCAGTTTTAGACAGCTAATCCAAGAGACCCAGTACTTC.

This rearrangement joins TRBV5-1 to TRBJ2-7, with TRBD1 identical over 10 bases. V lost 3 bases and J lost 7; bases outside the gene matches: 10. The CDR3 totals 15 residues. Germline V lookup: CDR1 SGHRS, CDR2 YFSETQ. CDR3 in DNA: TGCGCCAGCAGCTACTCAGGGACAGGGGCTCGTGAGCAGTACTTC. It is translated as CASSYSGTGAREQYF.

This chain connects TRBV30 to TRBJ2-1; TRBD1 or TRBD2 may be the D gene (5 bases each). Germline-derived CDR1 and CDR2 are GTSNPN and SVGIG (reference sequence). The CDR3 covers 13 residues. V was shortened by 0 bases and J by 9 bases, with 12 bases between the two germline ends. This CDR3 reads CAWSVGGMSEQFF. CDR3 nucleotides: TGTGCCTGGAGTGTTGGGGGTATGAGTGAGCAGTTCTTC.

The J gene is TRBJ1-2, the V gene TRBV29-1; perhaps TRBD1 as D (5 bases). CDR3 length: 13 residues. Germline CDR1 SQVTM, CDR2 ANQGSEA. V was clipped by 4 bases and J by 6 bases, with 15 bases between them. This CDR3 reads CSVVTRARHGYTF. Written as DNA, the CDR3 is TGCAGCGTTGTCACCAGGGCCCGTCATGGCTACACCTTC.

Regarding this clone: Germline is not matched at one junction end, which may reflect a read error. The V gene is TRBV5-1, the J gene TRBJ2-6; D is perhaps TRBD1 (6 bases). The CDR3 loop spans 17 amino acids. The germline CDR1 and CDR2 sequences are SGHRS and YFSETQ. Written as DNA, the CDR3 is TGCGCCAGCAGATTGGGCCCCACAGGGTCTGGGGCCAACGTCCTGACTTTC. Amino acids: CASRLGPTGSGANVLTF.

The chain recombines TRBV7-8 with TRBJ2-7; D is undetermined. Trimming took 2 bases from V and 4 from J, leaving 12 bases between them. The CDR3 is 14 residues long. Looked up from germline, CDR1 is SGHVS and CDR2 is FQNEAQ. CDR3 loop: CASSLSQIWYEQYF. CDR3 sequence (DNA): TGTGCCAGCAGCTTAAGCCAGATTTGGTACGAGCAGTACTTC.

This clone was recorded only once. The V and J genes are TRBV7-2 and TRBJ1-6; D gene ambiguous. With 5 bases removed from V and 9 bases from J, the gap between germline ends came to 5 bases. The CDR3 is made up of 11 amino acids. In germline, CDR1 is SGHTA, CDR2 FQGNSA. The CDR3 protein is CASSLGSPLHF. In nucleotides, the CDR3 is TGTGCCAGCAGCCTTGGTTCACCCCTCCACTTT.

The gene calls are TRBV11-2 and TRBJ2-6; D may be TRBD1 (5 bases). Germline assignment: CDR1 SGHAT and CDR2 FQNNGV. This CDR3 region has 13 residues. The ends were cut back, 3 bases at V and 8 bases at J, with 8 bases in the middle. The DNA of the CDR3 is TGTGCCAGCAGCTTTTGGGGCTCCAACGTCCTGACTTTC. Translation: CASSFWGSNVLTF.

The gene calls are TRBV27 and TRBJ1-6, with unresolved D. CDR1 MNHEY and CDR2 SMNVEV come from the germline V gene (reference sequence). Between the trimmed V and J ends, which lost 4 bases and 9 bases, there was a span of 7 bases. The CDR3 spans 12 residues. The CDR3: CASSSPGSPLHF. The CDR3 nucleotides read TGTGCCAGCAGTTCCCCGGGTTCACCCCTCCACTTT.